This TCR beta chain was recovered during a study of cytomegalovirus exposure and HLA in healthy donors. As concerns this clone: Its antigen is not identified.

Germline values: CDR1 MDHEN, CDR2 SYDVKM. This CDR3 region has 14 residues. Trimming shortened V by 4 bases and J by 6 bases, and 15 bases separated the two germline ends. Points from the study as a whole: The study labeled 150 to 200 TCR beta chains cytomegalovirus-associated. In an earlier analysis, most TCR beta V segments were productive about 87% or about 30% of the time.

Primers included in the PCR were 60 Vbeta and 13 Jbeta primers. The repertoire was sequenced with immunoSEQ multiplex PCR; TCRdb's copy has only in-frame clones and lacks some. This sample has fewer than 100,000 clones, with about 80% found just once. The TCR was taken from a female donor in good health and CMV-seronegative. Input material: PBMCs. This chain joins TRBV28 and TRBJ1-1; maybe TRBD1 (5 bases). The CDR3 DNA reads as TGTGCCAGCAGTTATAACGGGGGGAGGGCTGAAGCTTTCTTT. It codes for CASSYNGGRAEAFF.